This TCR beta chain was found in a study of blood T cell repertoires in COVID-19. Trimming stripped 5 bases from V and 7 bases from J, with 26 bases between. This CDR3 has 17 amino acids. The germline CDR1 and CDR2 sequences are SGHTA and FQGTGA. Repertoires were generated with immunoSEQ multiplex PCR, while TCRdb's copy carries only in-frame clones and drops some. Here the sample spans around 64,000 clones, around 86% being singletons. This clone occurred once. The sequence was collected from a man aged 50 or older with active COVID-19. The rearrangement joins TRBV7-3 to TRBJ2-5, with a possible D match to TRBD1 (7 bases). Specimen: peripheral blood. The CDR3 DNA follows: TGTGCCAGCAGCCCAGGGGGGCCAGCGAGGGTTCCAGGGACCCAGTACTTC. As protein: CASSPGGPARVPGTQYF.